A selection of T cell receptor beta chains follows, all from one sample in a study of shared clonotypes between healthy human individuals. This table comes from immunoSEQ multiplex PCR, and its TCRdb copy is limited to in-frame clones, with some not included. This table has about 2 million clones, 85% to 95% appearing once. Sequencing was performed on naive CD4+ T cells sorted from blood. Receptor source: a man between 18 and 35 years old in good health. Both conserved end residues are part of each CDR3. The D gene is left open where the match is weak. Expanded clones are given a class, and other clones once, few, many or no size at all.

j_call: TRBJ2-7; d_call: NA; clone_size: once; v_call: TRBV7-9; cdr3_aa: CASSLPGRYEQYF; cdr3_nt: TGTGCCAGCAGCTTACCGGGGCGTTACGAGCAGTACTTC
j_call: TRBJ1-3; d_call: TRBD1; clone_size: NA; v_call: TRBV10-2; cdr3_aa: CASRQGTSGNTIYF; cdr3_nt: TGCGCCAGCAGACAGGGGACATCTGGAAACACCATATATTTT
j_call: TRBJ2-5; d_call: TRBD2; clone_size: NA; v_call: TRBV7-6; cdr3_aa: CASSLVGTSGGRETQYF; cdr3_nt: TGTGCCAGCAGCTTAGTTGGGACTAGCGGAGGTCGAGAGACCCAGTACTTC
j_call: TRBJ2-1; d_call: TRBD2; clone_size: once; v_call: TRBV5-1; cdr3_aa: CASSLVAGVGYNEQFF; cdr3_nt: TGCGCCAGCAGCTTGGTAGCGGGGGTGGGCTACAATGAGCAGTTCTTC
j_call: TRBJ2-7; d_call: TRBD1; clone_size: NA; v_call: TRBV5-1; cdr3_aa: CASGSRTGGFEQYF; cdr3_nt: TGCGCCAGCGGGTCGAGGACAGGGGGCTTCGAGCAGTACTTC
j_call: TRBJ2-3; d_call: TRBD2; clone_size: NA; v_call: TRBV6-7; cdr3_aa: CASSPRRGAGTDTQYF; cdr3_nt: TGTGCCAGCAGTCCCCGCCGGGGAGCGGGGACAGATACGCAGTATTTT
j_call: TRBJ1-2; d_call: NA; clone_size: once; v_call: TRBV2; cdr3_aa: CASSQRRPPYGYTF; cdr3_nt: TGTGCCAGCAGCCAAAGGAGGCCACCGTATGGCTACACCTTC
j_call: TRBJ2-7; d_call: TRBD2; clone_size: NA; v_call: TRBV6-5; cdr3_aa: CASSRAGASGEQYF; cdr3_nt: TGTGCCAGCAGTCGAGCGGGAGCCTCGGGGGAGCAGTACTTC
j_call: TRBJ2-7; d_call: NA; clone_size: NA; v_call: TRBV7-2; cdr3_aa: CASSLEGGGSYEQYF; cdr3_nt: TGTGCCAGCAGCTTAGAGGGGGGAGGATCCTACGAGCAGTACTTC
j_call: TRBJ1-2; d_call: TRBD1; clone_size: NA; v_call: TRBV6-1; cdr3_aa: CASLDRSNYGYTF; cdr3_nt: TGTGCCAGCTTGGACAGGTCTAACTATGGCTACACCTTC
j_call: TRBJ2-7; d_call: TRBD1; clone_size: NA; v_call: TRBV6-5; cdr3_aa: CASSPGQGAEQYF; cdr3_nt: TGTGCCAGCAGTCCCGGACAGGGGGCCGAGCAGTACTTC
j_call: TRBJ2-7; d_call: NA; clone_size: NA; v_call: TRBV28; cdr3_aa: CASSVSYEQYF; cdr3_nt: TGTGCCAGCAGTGTGTCCTACGAGCAGTACTTC
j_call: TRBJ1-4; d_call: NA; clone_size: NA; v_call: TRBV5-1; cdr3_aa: CASSLDTHEKLFF; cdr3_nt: TGCGCCAGCAGCCTAGACACTCATGAAAAACTGTTTTTT
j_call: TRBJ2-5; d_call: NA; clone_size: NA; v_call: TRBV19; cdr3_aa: CASSISLQETQYF; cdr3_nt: TGTGCCAGTAGTATTAGTCTGCAAGAGACCCAGTACTTC
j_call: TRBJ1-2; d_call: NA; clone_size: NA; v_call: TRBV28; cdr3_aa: CASSLHSSAGYTF; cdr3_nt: TGTGCCAGCAGTCTGCACAGTTCCGCGGGCTACACCTTC
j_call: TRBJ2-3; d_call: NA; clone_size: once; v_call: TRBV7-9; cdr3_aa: CASSSTYSGDTQYF; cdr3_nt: TGTGCCAGCAGCTCAACTTATTCTGGAGATACGCAGTATTTT
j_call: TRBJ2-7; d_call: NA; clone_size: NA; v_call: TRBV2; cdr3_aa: CASSVTIPGEQYF; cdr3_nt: TGTGCCAGCAGTGTTACCATCCCGGGGGAGCAGTACTTC
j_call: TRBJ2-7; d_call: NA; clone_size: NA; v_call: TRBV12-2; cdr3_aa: CASRPSGQSYEQYF; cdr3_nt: TGTGCAAGTCGCCCCTCCGGACAGTCCTACGAGCAGTACTTC
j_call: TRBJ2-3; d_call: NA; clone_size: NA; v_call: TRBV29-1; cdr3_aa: CSDARSGDTQYF; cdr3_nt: TGCAGCGACGCCCGGTCCGGGGATACGCAGTATTTT
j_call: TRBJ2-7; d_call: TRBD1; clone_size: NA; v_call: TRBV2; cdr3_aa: CASRPDRGDSYEQYF; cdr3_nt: TGTGCCAGCAGGCCTGACAGGGGAGATTCCTACGAGCAGTACTTC
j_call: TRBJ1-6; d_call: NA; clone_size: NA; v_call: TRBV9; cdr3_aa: CASSVAALAFYNSPLHF; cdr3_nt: TGTGCCAGCAGCGTAGCCGCCTTGGCCTTCTATAATTCACCCCTCCACTTT
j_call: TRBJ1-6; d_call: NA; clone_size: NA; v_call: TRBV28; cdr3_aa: CASSLPPGTLENSPLHF; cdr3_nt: TGTGCCAGCAGTTTACCCCCAGGGACCTTGGAGAATTCACCCCTCCACTTT
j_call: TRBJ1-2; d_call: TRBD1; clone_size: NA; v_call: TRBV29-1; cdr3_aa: CSVAVGTGSGYGYTF; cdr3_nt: TGCAGCGTTGCCGTCGGGACAGGGTCCGGTTATGGCTACACCTTC
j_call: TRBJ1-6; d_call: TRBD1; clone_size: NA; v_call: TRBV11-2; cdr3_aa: CASSSNDRVYNSPLHF; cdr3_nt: TGTGCCAGCAGCTCCAATGACAGGGTGTATAATTCACCCCTCCACTTT
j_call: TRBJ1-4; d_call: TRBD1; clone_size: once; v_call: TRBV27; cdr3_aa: CASSPMGQGGYEKLFF; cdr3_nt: TGTGCCAGCAGTCCAATGGGACAGGGAGGATATGAAAAACTGTTTTTT
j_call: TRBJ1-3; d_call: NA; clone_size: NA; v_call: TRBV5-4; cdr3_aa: CASSLDPDSNSGNTIYF; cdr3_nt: TGTGCCAGCAGCTTGGATCCGGACAGCAACTCTGGAAACACCATATATTTT
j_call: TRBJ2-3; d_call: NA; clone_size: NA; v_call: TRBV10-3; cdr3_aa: CAISETGAWVSTDTQYF; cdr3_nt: TGTGCCATCAGTGAGACAGGAGCGTGGGTGAGCACAGATACGCAGTATTTT
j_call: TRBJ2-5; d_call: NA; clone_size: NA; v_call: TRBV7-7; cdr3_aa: CASSLDPLETQYF; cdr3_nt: TGTGCTAGCAGCTTAGATCCGTTGGAGACCCAGTACTTC
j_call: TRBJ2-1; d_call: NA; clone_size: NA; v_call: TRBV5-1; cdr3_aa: CASSLGDHSEQFF; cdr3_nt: TGCGCCAGCAGCTTGGGAGACCATAGTGAGCAGTTCTTC
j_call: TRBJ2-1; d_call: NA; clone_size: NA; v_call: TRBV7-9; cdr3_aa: CASSLALARSYNEQFF; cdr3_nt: TGTGCCAGCAGCTTAGCGCTCGCGAGAAGCTACAATGAGCAGTTCTTC
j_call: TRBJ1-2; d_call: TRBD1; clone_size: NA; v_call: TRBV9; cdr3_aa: CASSVAEQGGRYGYTF; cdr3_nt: TGTGCCAGCAGCGTAGCGGAACAGGGGGGTCGCTATGGCTACACCTTC
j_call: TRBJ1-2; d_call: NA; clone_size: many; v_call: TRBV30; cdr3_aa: CAWSVGDTGYTF; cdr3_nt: TGTGCCTGGAGTGTGGGGGACACGGGCTACACCTTC
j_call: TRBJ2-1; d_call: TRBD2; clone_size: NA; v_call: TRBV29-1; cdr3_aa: CSVLAGAPRFF; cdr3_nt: TGCAGCGTTCTAGCGGGGGCCCCGAGGTTCTTC
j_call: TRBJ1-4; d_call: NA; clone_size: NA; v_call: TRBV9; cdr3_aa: CASSGPGGSTNEKLFF; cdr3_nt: TGTGCCAGCAGCGGCCCCGGGGGGTCAACTAATGAAAAACTGTTTTTT
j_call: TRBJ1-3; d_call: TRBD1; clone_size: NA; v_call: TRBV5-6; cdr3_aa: CASRHGTDSRFSGNTIYF; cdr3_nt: TGTGCCAGCAGGCATGGGACAGATTCTCGTTTCTCTGGAAACACCATATATTTT
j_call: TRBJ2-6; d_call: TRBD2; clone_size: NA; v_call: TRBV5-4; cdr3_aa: CASNGEGRLAANSGANVLTF; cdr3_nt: TGTGCCAGCAATGGAGAGGGGCGGCTAGCGGCTAATTCTGGGGCCAACGTCCTGACTTTC
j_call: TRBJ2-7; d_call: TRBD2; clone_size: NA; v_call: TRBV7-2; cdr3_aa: CASSWRVAGGLIYEQYF; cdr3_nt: TGTGCCAGCAGCTGGCGGGTAGCGGGAGGGCTTATATACGAGCAGTACTTC
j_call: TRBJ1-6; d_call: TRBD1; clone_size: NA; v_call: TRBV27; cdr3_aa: CASRSGTGINSPLHF; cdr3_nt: TGTGCCAGCAGGTCCGGGACAGGGATCAATTCACCCCTCCACTTT
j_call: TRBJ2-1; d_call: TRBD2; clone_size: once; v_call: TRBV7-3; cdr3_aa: CASSKSGATYNEQFF; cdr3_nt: TGTGCCAGCAGCAAGAGCGGGGCAACGTACAATGAGCAGTTCTTC
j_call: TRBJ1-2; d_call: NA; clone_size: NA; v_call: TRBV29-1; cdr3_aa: CSVKDGRYFANYGYTF; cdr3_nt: TGCAGCGTCAAGGACGGGAGGTACTTTGCTAACTATGGCTACACCTTC
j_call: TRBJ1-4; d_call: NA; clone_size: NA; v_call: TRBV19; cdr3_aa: CASSGRFEKLFF; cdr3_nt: TGTGCCAGTAGTGGGAGATTTGAAAAACTGTTTTTT
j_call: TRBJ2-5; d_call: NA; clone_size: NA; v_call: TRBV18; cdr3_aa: CASSQGFQETQYF; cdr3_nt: TGTGCCAGCTCACAGGGGTTTCAAGAGACCCAGTACTTC